This T cell receptor beta chain came from a study of blood T cell repertoires in COVID-19. The germline V gene encodes CDR1 SGHDN and CDR2 FVKESK. With 4 bases clipped from V and 8 bases from J, the junction kept 7 bases outside the gene matches. The CDR3 consists of 15 residues. Sequencing was performed with immunoSEQ multiplex PCR; in TCRdb, only in-frame clones are kept and a portion is missing. The sample lists almost 35,000 clones, around 80% occurring once. This clone ranks as medium-sized. The chain employs TRBV14 and TRBJ2-1; TRBD2 agrees at 11 bases. Sequenced: peripheral blood. The source of this sequence is a man at least 80 years old with acute or convalescent COVID-19. The CDR3 DNA reads as TGTGCCAGCAGCCTCCTAGCGGGAGGAGGCGATGAGCAGTTCTTC. Protein sequence: CASSLLAGGGDEQFF.